This T cell receptor beta chain was observed in a study of blood T cells in healthy people across ages. Broader study findings: Naive T cell percentage by flow cytometry tracked strongly with beta diversity. Higher diversity, along with more naive CD4+ cells, distinguished long-lived donors from aged donors.

Next came a second PCR, run for roughly 7 to 12 cycles, which used a sample-barcoded 5' primer along with a J-beta primer mix. TCRdb re-called the 5' RACE reads with MiXCR, one entry per CDR3 protein. The sample lists more than 700,000 distinct CDR3 sequences, less than 60% occurring once. Worth noting for this clonotype: Its antigen is not known.

This CDR3 contains 12 residues. V lost 6 bases to trimming and J lost 5 bases, with 11 bases between them. The clonotype originates from a man older than 75 in good health. The gene calls are TRBV12-3 or TRBV12-4 and TRBJ2-7, with D perhaps matching TRBD1 (6 bases). Sequencing input: blood. In DNA form, the CDR3 reads TGTGCCAGCAGCCGAGGACAGAACGAGCAGTACTTC. Residues: CASSRGQNEQYF.